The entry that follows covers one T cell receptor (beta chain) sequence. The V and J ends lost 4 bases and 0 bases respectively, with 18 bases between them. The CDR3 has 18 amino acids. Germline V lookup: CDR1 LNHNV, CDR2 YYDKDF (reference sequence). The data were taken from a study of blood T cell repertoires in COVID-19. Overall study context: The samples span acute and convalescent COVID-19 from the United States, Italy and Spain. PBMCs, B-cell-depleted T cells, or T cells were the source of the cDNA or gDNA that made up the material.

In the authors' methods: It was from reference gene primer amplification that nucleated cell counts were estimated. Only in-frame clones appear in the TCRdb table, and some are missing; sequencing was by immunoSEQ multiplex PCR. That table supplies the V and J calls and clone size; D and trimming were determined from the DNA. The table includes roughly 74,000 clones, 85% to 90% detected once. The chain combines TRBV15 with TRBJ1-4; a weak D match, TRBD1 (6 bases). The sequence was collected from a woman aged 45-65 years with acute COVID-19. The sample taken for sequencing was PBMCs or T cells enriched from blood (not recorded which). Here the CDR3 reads CATSTPGQLASTNEKLFF. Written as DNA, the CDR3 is TGTGCCACCAGCACCCCAGGACAGTTAGCCTCAACTAATGAAAAACTGTTTTTT.